The clone carrying this TCR beta chain was seen ten or more times. Antigen specificity is unknown. This specimen belongs to a study of beta chain features in type 1 diabetes. Notes on the study in general: For type 1 diabetes patients, VDJ junctions showed fewer insertions and more deletions. Whatever favoring of shorter templates PCR might show would apply equally to patients and controls. A cDNA-based sequencing approach could over-represent cells with high TCR expression.

Of the isolated RNA, all was reverse transcribed, and so the sequenced material was expressed TCRB transcripts. Libraries were prepared by immunoSEQ multiplex PCR; TCRdb keeps only in-frame clonotypes and omits some of them. The sample holds 130,000 to 150,000 clones, over 9.5% seen once. Sequences were obtained from naive CD4+ T cells from blood. The clonotype was recovered from a man aged 18 to 29 in good health.

The CDR3 protein is CATIGRAEYEQYF. The CDR3 DNA sequence: TGTGCCACTATCGGGAGGGCGGAGTACGAGCAGTACTTC. V usage is TRBV10-3 and J usage is TRBJ2-7, with TRBD2 identical over 8 bases. J was trimmed by 4 bases and V by 10 bases; bases with no gene match: 9. Germline loops: CDR1 ENHRY, CDR2 SYGVKD. The CDR3 consists of 13 residues.